Listed below are T cell receptor beta chains from one sample, sequenced in a study of T cells after somatic rescue of genetic block. Clones were read by immunoSEQ multiplex PCR, and TCRdb kept only the in-frame ones, dropping some. The sample shows some 90,000 clones, about 87% of them seen only once. The sequenced sample consisted of peripheral blood mononuclear cells (PBMCs). The receptors originated from a young woman. The CDR3 runs from the conserved cysteine through the conserved F or W. A D gene is named only where the DNA matches it firmly. Not every row has a clone size; where given, it reads once, few, many or a size class.

. TRBJ2-7 TRBV6-5 TRBD1 TGTGCCAGCACCTCCGGGACAGCCTACGAGCAGTACTTC CASTSGTAYEQYF
. TRBJ2-7 TRBV27 TRBD1 TGTGCCAGATGCGGGACAGGGAGGACAAATACCTACGAGCAGTACTTC CARCGTGRTNTYEQYF
. TRBJ2-1 TRBV4-2 . TGTGCCAGCAGCCAAGCGGGGCCCGGCGATGAGCAGTTCTTC CASSQAGPGDEQFF
. TRBJ2-1 TRBV27 TRBD1 TGTGCCAGCAGTTTATTTGGCAGGGGGCTAGGATATGAGCAGTTCTTC CASSLFGRGLGYEQFF
. TRBJ2-7 TRBV5-4 TRBD2 TGTGCCAGCAGCTTGGGACTAGCGGAAAGCTCCTACGAGCAGTACTTC CASSLGLAESSYEQYF
. TRBJ1-1 TRBV5-1 . TGCGCCAGCAGCCCGGGCGCCCCTGGGACTGAAGCTTTCTTT CASSPGAPGTEAFF
. TRBJ1-2 TRBV15 . TGTGCCACCAGCAGCAAGGGCTATGGCTACACCTTC CATSSKGYGYTF
. TRBJ2-1 TRBV10-3 TRBD2 TGTGCCATCAGTGGTGAAGGGACTAGCGGGACCAATGAGCAGTTCTTC CAISGEGTSGTNEQFF
. TRBJ1-4 TRBV7-9 . TGTGCCAGCAGCTTAGGGGGATCGAATGAAAAACTGTTTTTT CASSLGGSNEKLFF
. TRBJ2-7 TRBV28 . TGTGCCAGCAGACGTATGCAGGGCACCTACGAGCAGTACTTC CASRRMQGTYEQYF
. TRBJ2-1 TRBV27 . TGTGCCAGCAGCTGGACAGCCTACAATGAGCAGTTCTTC CASSWTAYNEQFF
. TRBJ1-1 TRBV6-5 TRBD1 TGTGCCAGCAGTTTACGGGAGGACAGGGTTGAAGCTTTCTTT CASSLREDRVEAFF
. TRBJ2-2 TRBV5-1 . TGCGCCAGCCGCACGGCGGCAGGGGACACCGGGGAGCTGTTTTTT CASRTAAGDTGELFF
. TRBJ2-7 TRBV27 . TGTGCCAGCAGTCCCCGGGTCAGTCCCTACGAGCAGTACTTC CASSPRVSPYEQYF
. TRBJ2-3 TRBV27 . TGTGCCATACAGACTAGCACAGATACGCAGTATTTT CAIQTSTDTQYF
. TRBJ2-7 TRBV28 . TGTGCCAGCAGTCTGACCTTCCCGCGCGAGCAGTACTTC CASSLTFPREQYF
. TRBJ2-2 TRBV11-3 TRBD2 TGTGCCAGCAGCACCCCGACTAGCGGGAGTGGGACCGGGGAGCTGTTTTTT CASSTPTSGSGTGELFF
. TRBJ2-3 TRBV4-3 . TGCGCCAGCAGCCGAACCCATAATAGGGATACGCAGTATTTT CASSRTHNRDTQYF
. TRBJ1-6 TRBV28 . TGTGCCAGCAGTCCTATGGAGGCTAGCTCCTATAATTCACCCCTCCACTTT CASSPMEASSYNSPLHF
once TRBJ2-1 TRBV11-2 . TGTGCCAGCAGCTTACGGTTGGTGGGCGGGGACGCGCAGTTCTTC CASSLRLVGGDAQFF
. TRBJ2-1 TRBV27 . TGTGCCAGCAGTTTAGTGGGGGGCTACAATGAGCAGTTCTTC CASSLVGGYNEQFF
. TRBJ2-1 TRBV5-1 TRBD2 TGCGCCAGCAGGGCTAGCGGGAGCACTGAGCAGTTCTTC CASRASGSTEQFF
. TRBJ2-3 TRBV15 TRBD1 TGTGCCACCAGCCCCCCCGGGGGGACAGGGATCCGTTGGGATACGCAGTATTTT CATSPPGGTGIRWDTQYF
. TRBJ2-5 TRBV9 . TGTGCCAGCAGCGTAGCGACGGGCGGGGAGACCCAGTACTTC CASSVATGGETQYF
. TRBJ2-1 TRBV4-2 . TGTGCCAGCAGCCAAGATAGCCCCCAAAAGGGAAATGAGCAGTTCTTC CASSQDSPQKGNEQFF
. TRBJ1-6 TRBV19 . TGTGCCAGTAGTTCTCGAACAGGGATGGAAAATTCACCCCTCCACTTT CASSSRTGMENSPLHF
. TRBJ1-2 TRBV4-3 . TGCGCCAGCAGCCAAGATCTGCTGGGGGCGATCGGCTACACCTTC CASSQDLLGAIGYTF
. TRBJ2-2 TRBV6-1 . TGTGCCAGCAGTGAATCTTGGCGGATCGGGGAGCTGTTTTTT CASSESWRIGELFF
many TRBJ2-2 TRBV4-2 TRBD2 TGTGCCAGCAGCCAAGCCGGGAGGGACACCGGGGAGCTGTTTTTT CASSQAGRDTGELFF
. TRBJ2-3 TRBV5-1 TRBD2 TGCGCCAGCAGCCTAACTAGCGGGAAGGCAGATACGCAGTATTTT CASSLTSGKADTQYF
. TRBJ1-1 TRBV6-1 TRBD1 TGTGCCAGCAGTGACGCCGGGACAGGGGGCACTGAAGCTTTCTTT CASSDAGTGGTEAFF
. TRBJ2-1 TRBV7-9 . TGTGCCAGCACCCAAAGTTCGGGGACGCAGGATGAGCAGTTCTTC CASTQSSGTQDEQFF
. TRBJ2-3 TRBV5-1 TRBD2 TGCGCCAGCAGCTTAGGTAGCGGGAGTATCCATAGCACAGATACGCAGTATTTT CASSLGSGSIHSTDTQYF